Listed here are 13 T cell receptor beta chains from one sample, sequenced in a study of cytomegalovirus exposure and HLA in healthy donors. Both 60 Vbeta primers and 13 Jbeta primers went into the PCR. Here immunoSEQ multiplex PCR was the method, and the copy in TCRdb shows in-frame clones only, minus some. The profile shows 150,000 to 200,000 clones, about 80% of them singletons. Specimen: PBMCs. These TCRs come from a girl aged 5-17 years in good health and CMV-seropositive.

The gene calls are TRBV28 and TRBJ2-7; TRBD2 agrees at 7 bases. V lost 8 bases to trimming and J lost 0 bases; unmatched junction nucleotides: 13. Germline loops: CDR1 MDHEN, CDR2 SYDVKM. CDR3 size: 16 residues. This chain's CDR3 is CASLGTIGGSSYEQYF. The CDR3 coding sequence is TGTGCCAGCCTAGGGACTATTGGCGGGAGCTCCTACGAGCAGTACTTC.

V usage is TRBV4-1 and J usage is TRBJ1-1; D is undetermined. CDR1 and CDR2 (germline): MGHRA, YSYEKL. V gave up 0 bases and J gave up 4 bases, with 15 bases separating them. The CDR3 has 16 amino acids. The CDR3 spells CASSQDLTPAGTEAFF. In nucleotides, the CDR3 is TGCGCCAGCAGCCAAGATTTAACCCCGGCAGGCACTGAAGCTTTCTTT.

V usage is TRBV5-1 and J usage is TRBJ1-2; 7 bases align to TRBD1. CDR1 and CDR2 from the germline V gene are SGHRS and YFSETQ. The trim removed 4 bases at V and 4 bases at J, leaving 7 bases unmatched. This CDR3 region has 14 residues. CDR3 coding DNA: TGCGCCAGCAGCGCGGGGACAGCTATCTATGGCTACACCTTC. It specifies CASSAGTAIYGYTF.

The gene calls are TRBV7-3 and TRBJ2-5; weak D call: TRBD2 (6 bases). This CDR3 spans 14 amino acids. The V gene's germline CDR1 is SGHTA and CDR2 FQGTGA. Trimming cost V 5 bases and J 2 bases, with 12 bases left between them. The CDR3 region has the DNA TGTGCCAGCAGCCAGACTAGGAGTCAAGAGACCCAGTACTTC. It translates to CASSQTRSQETQYF.

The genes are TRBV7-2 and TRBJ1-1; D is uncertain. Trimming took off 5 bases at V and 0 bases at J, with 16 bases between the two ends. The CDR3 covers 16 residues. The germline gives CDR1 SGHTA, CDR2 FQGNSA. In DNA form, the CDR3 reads TGTGCCAGCAGCGCATCCTCGGAGGAAATGAACACTGAAGCTTTCTTT. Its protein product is CASSASSEEMNTEAFF.

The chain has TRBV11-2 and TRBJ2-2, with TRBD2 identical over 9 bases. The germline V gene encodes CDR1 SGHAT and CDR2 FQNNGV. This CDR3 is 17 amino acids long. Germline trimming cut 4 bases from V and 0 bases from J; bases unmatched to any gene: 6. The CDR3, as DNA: TGTGCCAGCAGCTCGGAAGCTAGCGGGACGAACACCGGGGAGCTGTTTTTT. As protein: CASSSEASGTNTGELFF.

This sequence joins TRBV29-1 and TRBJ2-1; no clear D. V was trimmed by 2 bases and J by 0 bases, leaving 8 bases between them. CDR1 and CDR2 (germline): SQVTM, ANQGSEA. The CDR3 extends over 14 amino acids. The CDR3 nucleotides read TGCAGCGTTGAATGGTGGAGCTCCTACAATGAGCAGTTCTTC. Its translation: CSVEWWSSYNEQFF.

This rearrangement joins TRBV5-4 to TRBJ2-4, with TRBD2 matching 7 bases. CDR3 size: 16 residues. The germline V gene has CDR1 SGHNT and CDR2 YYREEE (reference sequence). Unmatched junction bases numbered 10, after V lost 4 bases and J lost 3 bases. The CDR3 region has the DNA TGTGCCAGCAGCCTCGGTCAGCGGGGTGGCAAAAACATTCAGTACTTC. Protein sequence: CASSLGQRGGKNIQYF.

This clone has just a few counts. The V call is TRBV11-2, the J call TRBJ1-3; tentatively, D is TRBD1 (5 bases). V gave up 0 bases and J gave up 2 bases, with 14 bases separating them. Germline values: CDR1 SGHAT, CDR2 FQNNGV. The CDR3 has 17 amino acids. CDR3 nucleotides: TGTGCCAGCAGCTTAGATCTCTGGGCAGGGACTGGAAACACCATATATTTT. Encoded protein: CASSLDLWAGTGNTIYF.

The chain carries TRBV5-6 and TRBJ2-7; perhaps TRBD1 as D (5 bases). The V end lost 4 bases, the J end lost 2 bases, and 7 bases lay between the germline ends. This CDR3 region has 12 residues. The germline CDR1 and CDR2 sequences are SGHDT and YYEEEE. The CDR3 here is CASSKQAYEQYF. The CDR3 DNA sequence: TGTGCCAGCAGCAAACAGGCCTACGAGCAGTACTTC.

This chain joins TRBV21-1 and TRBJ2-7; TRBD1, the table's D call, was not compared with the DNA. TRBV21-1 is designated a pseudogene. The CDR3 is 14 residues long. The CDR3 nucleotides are TGTGCCAGCAGCAAAAATGGCAGGGACTACGAGCAGTACTTC. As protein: CASSKNGRDYEQYF.

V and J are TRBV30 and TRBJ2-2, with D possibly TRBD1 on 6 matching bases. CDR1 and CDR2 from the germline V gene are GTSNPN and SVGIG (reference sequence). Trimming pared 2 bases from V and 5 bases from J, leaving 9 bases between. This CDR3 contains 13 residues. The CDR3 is CAWSNRVTGELFF. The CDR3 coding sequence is TGTGCCTGGAGTAACAGGGTGACCGGGGAGCTGTTTTTT.

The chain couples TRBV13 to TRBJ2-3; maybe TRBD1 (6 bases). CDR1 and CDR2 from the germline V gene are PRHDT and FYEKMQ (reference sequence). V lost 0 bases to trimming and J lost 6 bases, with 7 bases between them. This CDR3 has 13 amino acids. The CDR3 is CASSLGGADTQYF. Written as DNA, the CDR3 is TGTGCCAGCAGCTTAGGGGGGGCGGATACGCAGTATTTT.